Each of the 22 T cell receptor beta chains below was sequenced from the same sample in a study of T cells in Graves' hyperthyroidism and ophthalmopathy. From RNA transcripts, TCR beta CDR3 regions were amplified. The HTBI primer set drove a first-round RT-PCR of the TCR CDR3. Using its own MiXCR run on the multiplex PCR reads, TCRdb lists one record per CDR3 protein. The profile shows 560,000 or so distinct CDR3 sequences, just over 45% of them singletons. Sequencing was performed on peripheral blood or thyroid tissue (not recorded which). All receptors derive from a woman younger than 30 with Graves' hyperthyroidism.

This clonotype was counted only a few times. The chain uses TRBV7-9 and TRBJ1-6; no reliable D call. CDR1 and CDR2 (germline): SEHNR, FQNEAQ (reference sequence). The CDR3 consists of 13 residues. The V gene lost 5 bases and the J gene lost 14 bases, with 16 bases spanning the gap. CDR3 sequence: CASSLNLPATLHF. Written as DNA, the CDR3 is TGTGCCAGCAGCCTGAATTTACCTGCGACCCTCCACTTT.

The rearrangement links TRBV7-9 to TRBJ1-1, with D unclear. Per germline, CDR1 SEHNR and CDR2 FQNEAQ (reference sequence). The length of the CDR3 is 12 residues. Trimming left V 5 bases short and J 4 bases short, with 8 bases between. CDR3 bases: TGTGCCAGCAGCCAATTGAGCACTGAAGCTTTCTTT. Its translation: CASSQLSTEAFF.

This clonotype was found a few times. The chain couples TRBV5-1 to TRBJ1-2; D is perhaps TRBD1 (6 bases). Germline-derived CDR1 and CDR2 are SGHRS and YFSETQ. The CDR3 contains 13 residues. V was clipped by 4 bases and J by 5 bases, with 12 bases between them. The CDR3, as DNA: TGCGCCAGCAGCGAGGGACACCTGTATGGCTACACCTTC. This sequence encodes CASSEGHLYGYTF.

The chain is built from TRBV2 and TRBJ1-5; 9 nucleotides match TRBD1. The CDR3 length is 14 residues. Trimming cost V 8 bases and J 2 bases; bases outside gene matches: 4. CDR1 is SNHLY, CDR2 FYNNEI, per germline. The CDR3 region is CASRTGVGNQPQHF. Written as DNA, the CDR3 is TGTGCCAGCCGGACAGGGGTTGGCAATCAGCCCCAGCATTTT.

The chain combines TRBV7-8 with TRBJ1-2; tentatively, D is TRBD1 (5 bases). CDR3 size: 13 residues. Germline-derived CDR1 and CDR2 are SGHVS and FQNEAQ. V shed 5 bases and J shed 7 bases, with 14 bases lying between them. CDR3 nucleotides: TGTGCCAGCAGCCAAGATCGGGGCGGTGGCTACACCTTC. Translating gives CASSQDRGGGYTF.

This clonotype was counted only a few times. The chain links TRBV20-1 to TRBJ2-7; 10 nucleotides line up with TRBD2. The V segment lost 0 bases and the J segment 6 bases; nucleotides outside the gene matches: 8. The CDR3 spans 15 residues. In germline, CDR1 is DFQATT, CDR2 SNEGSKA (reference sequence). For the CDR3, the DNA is TGCAGTGCTAGAGAGCCGGGTAGCGGGAGGAGCGAGCAGTACTTC. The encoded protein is CSAREPGSGRSEQYF.

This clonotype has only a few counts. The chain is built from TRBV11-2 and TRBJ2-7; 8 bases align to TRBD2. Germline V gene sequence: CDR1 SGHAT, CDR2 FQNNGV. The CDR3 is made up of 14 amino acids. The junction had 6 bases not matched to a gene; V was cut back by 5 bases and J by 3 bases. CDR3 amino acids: CASSAYSGGYEQYF. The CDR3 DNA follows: TGTGCCAGCAGCGCCTACAGCGGGGGCTACGAGCAGTACTTC.

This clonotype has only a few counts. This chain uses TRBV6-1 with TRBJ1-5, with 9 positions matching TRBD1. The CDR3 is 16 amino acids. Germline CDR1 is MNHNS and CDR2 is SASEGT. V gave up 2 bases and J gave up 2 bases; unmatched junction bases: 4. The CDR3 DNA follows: TGTGCCAGCAGTGAATGGGACAGGGATCGCAATCAGCCCCAGCATTTT. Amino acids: CASSEWDRDRNQPQHF.

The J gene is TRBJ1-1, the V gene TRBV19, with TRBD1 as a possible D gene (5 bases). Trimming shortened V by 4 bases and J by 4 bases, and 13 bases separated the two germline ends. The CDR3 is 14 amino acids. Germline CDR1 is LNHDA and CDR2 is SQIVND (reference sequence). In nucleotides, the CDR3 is TGTGCCAGTAGTAGACCGGGACGGAGCACTGAAGCTTTCTTT. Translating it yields CASSRPGRSTEAFF.

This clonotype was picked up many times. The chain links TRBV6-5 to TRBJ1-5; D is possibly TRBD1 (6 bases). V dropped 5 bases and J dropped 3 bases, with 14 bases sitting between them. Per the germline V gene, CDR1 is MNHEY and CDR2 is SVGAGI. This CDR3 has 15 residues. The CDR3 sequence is CASSHATGSNQPQHF. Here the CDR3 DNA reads TGTGCCAGCAGTCACGCTACAGGGTCCAATCAGCCCCAGCATTTT.

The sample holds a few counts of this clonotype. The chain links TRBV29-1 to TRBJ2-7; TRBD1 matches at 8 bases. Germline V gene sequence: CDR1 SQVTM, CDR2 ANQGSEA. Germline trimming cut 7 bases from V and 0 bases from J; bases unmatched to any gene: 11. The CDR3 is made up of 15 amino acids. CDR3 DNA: TGCAGCGCAACCTTCCGGGACAGGAGCTCCTACGAGCAGTACTTC. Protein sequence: CSATFRDRSSYEQYF.

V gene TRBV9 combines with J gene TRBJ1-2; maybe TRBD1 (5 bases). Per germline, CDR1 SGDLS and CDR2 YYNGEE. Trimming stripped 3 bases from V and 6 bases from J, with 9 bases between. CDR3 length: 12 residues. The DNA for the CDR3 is TGTGCCAGCAGCGAAGGGGTTAATGGCTACACCTTC. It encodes CASSEGVNGYTF.

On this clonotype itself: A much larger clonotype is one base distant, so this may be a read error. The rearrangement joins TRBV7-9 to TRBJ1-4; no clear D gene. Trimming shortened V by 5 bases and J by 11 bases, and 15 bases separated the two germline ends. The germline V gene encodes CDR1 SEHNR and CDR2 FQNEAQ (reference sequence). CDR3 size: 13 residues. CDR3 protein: CASSPAGGPKLFF. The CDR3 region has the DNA TGTGCCAGCAGCCCAGCGGGCGGGCCGAAACTGTTTTTT.

The CDR3 here is CSAARDILGEQYF. CDR3 sequence (DNA): TGCAGTGCTGCCCGGGACATTCTCGGCGAGCAGTACTTC. The V and J genes are TRBV20-1 and TRBJ2-7; possible D gene TRBD1, 6 bases. Trimming left V 5 bases short and J 6 bases short, with 17 bases between. CDR3 length equals 13 residues. The germline V gene has CDR1 DFQATT and CDR2 SNEGSKA (reference sequence).

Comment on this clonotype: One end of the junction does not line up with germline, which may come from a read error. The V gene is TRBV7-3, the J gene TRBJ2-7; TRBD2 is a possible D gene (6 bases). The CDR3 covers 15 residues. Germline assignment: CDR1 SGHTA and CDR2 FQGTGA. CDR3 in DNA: TGCGCCAGCAGCCAAGATGCGGAGGGATCGTTAGAGCAGTACTTC. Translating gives CASSQDAEGSLEQYF.

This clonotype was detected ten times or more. Here the CDR3 reads CASSQVQGNSPLHF. CDR3 sequence (DNA): TGCGCCAGCAGCCAAGTACAGGGGAATTCACCCCTCCACTTT. This chain connects TRBV4-1 to TRBJ1-6; 7 bases are shared with TRBD1. The V segment lost 1 base and the J segment 7 bases; nucleotides outside the gene matches: 1. The CDR3 runs 14 residues. Germline V gene data show CDR1 as MGHRA and CDR2 as YSYEKL.

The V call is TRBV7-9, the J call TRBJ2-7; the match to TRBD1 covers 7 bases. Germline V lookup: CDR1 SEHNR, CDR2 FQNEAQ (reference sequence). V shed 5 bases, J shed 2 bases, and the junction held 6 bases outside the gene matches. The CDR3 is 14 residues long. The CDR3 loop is CASSPSTGAYEQYF. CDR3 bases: TGTGCCAGCAGCCCATCTACAGGGGCCTACGAGCAGTACTTC.

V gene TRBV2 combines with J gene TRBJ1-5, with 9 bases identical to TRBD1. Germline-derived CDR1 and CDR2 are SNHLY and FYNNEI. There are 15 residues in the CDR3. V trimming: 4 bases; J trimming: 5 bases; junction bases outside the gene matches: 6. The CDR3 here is CASSAGGQGDQPQHF. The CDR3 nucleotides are TGTGCCAGCAGTGCTGGGGGACAGGGTGATCAGCCCCAGCATTTT.

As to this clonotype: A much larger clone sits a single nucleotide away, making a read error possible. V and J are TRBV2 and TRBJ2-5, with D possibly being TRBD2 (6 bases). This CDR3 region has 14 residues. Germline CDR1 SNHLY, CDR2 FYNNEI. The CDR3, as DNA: TGTGCCAGCAGTGGGGGACTGATTGGAGAGACCCGGTACTTC. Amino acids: CASSGGLIGETRYF. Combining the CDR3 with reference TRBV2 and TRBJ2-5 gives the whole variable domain EPEVTQTPSHQVTQMGQEVILRCVPISNHLYFYWYRQILGQKVEFLVSFYNNEISEKSEIFDDQFSVERPDGSNFTLKIRSTKLEDSAMYFCASSGGLIGETRYFGPGTRLLVL.

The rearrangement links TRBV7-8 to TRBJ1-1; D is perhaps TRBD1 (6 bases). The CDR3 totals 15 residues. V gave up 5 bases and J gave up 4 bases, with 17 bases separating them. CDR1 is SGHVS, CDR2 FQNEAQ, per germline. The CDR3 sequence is CASSGSTGSGTEAFF. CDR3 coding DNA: TGTGCCAGCAGCGGCTCTACAGGGAGCGGCACTGAAGCTTTCTTT.

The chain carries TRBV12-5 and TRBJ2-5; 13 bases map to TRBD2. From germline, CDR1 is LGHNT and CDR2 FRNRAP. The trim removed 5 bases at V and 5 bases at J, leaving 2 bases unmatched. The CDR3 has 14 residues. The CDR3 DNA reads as TGTGCTAGTGGTCCGGGACTAGCGGGGGAGACCCAGTACTTC. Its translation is CASGPGLAGETQYF.

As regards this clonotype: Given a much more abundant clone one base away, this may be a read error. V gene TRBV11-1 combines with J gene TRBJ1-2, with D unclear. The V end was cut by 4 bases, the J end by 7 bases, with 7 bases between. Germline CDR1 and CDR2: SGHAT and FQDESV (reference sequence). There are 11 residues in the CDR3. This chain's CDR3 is CASSYDCGYTF. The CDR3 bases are TGTGCCAGCAGCTATGACTGTGGCTACACCTTC.